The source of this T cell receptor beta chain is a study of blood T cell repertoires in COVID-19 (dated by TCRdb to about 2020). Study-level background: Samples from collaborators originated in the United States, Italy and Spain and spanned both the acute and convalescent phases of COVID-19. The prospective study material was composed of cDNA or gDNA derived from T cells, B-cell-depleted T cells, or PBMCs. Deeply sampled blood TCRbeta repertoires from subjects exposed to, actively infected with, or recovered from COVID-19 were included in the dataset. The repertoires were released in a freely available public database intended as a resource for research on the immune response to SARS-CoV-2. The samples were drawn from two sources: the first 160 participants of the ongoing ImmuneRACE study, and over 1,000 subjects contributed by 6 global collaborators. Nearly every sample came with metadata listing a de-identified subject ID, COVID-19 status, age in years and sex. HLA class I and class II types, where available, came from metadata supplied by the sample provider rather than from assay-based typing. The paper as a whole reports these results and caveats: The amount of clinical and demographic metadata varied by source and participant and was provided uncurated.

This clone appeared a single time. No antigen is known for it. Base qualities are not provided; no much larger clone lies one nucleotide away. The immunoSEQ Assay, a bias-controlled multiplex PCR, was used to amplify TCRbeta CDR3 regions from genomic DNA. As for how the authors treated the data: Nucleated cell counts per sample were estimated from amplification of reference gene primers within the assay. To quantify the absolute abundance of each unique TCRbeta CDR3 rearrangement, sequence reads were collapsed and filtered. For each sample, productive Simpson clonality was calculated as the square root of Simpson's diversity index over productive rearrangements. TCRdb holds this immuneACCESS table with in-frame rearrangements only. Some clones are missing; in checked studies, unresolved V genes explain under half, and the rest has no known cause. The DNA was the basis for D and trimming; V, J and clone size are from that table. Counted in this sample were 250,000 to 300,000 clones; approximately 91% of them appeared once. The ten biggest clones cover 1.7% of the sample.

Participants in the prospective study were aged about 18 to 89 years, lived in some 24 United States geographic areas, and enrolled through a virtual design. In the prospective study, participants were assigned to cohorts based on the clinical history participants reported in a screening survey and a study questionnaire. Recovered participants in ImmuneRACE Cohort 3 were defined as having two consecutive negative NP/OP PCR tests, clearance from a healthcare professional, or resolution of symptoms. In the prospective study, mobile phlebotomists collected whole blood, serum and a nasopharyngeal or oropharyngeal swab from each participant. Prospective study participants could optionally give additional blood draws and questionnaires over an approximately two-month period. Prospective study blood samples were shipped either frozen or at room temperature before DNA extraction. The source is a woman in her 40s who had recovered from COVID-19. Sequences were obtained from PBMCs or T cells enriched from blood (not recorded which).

The bases read TGTGCCAGCAGCCAAGATCCCTTTCAGCCCCAGCATTTT. This translates into CASSQDPFQPQHF. Recombination connected TRBV4-2 to TRBJ1-5, with the D gene not confidently named. V is reduced by 0 bases and J by 6 bases, leaving a spacing of 6 bases between them. From cysteine to phenylalanine, the CDR3 is 13 amino acids long. Just the 39-base CDR3 DNA is kept, in frame starting at base 1. Looking up the germline V gene yields CDR1 LGHNA and CDR2 YNFKEQ.